The 30 T cell receptor beta chains below all came from one sample that was sequenced in a study of shared clonotypes between healthy human individuals (dated by TCRdb to about 2020). For the CD8 naive samples, CD45RO-negative cells were positively selected for CCR7, yielding a CD45RA+CCR7+ population from which TemRA cells were excluded. The library was built by means of the immunoSEQ multiplex PCR assay. The table was pulled from immuneACCESS by TCRdb, which kept in-frame rearrangements only. Such tables lose some clones; where checked, under half of the loss comes from unresolved V genes, and the rest has no known cause. The sample table shows about 2 million clones, and just under 95% are seen once. The ten biggest clones cover 1% to 1.3% of the sample. The sequenced material came from naive CD8+ T cells sorted from blood. Read against the paper, the sample's cell subset or site label means: CD45RA+CCR7+. All receptors derive from a man in his late teens or twenties in good health.

This chain uses TRBV11-2 with TRBJ2-7; 9 bases line up with TRBD1. The CDR3 contains 14 residues. J gave up 6 bases and V 4 bases, and 7 bases lay outside the gene matches. The V gene's germline CDR1 is SGHAT and CDR2 FQNNGV. CDR3 sequence reads: CASSSRDRAREQYF. The CDR3 DNA reads as TGTGCCAGCAGCTCCCGGGACAGGGCTCGCGAGCAGTACTTC.

Of note for this clone: Different DNA sequences within this sample yield the same CDR3. J is TRBJ2-7 and V is TRBV19, with D hard to call. The length of the CDR3 is 12 residues. CDR1 LNHDA and CDR2 SQIVND come from the germline V gene (reference sequence). V shed 1 base and J shed 5 bases, with 6 bases lying between them. The CDR3 DNA sequence: TGTGCCAGTAGTATAGGCAGCAACGAGCAGTACTTC. Amino acid sequence: CASSIGSNEQYF.

The rearrangement joins TRBV6-5 to TRBJ2-1; the D is unclear. This CDR3 has 12 residues. CDR1 is MNHEY and CDR2 is SVGAGI in the germline V gene. V lost 5 bases to trimming and J lost 2 bases, with 4 bases between them. CDR3 in amino acids: CASSGPYNEQFF. The DNA of the CDR3 is TGTGCCAGCAGTGGCCCCTACAATGAGCAGTTCTTC.

The chain employs TRBV10-3 and TRBJ2-2; TRBD1 matches 7 bases. Trimming cost V 0 bases and J 6 bases; bases outside gene matches: 10. Germline V lookup: CDR1 ENHRY, CDR2 SYGVKD. The CDR3 sequence is 17 residues long. In DNA form, the CDR3 reads TGTGCCATCAGTGAGTCTTTCCAGGGGGTCCGCCCCGGGGAGCTGTTTTTT. Its protein product is CAISESFQGVRPGELFF.

The chain uses TRBV13 and TRBJ2-2; TRBD1 matches 9 bases. The CDR3 is 14 residues long. CDR1 PRHDT and CDR2 FYEKMQ come from the germline V gene (reference sequence). V was clipped by 8 bases and J by 1 base; unmatched bases: 2. The CDR3 loop reads CASAGQGNTGELFF. CDR3 nucleotide sequence: TGTGCCAGCGCGGGACAGGGGAACACCGGGGAGCTGTTTTTT. The full variable domain, in which reference TRBV13 and TRBJ2-2 provide the parts outside the CDR3, is AAGVIQSPRHLIKEKRETATLKCYPIPRHDTVYWYQQGPGQDPQFLISFYEKMQSDKGSIPDRFSAQQFSDYHSELNMSSLELGDSALYFCASAGQGNTGELFFGEGSRLTVL.

This chain links TRBV6-5 with TRBJ2-3; D gene unclear. The CDR3 is 13 amino acids. The ends were cut back, 6 bases at V and 0 bases at J, with 7 bases in the middle. Germline-derived CDR1 and CDR2 are MNHEY and SVGAGI. CDR3 sequence reads: CASRDRSTDTQYF. The CDR3 nucleotides are TGTGCCAGCAGGGATAGAAGCACAGATACGCAGTATTTT.

The chain has TRBV4-1 and TRBJ2-7; 8 positions agree with TRBD1. Germline trimming cut 1 base from V and 1 base from J; bases unmatched to any gene: 6. Germline CDR1 reads MGHRA; CDR2 reads YSYEKL. The CDR3 extends over 16 amino acids. The CDR3 DNA is TGCGCCAGCAGCCAAGTTTCCGGGACAGGTTCCTACGAGCAGTACTTC. Its protein product is CASSQVSGTGSYEQYF.

The chain uses TRBV4-1 and TRBJ1-5; D gene uncertain. Germline CDR1 reads MGHRA; CDR2 reads YSYEKL. The CDR3 extends over 15 amino acids. The germline V and J ends were trimmed by 1 base and 4 bases, with 11 bases remaining between them. CDR3 coding DNA: TGCGCCAGCAGCCAAGCCGGGATCAGTAATCAGCCCCAGCATTTT. Protein product: CASSQAGISNQPQHF.

This sequence joins TRBV28 and TRBJ2-2; TRBD2 aligns across 7 bases. This CDR3 contains 16 residues. From germline, CDR1 is MDHEN and CDR2 SYDVKM. Trimming removed 1 base from V and 6 bases from J; junction bases left unmatched: 8. The CDR3 is CASSLSRAGPAGELFF. Written as DNA, the CDR3 is TGTGCCAGCAGTTTATCGCGAGCGGGACCGGCCGGGGAGCTGTTTTTT.

The V gene is TRBV7-9, the J gene TRBJ2-1; no reliable D call. The V gene's germline CDR1 is SEHNR and CDR2 FQNEAQ (reference sequence). The CDR3 covers 15 residues. The germline V and J ends were trimmed by 2 bases and 4 bases, with 12 bases remaining between them. In nucleotides, the CDR3 is TGTGCCAGCAGCTTAAGTACTTTTAATTACAATGAGCAGTTCTTC. Encoded protein: CASSLSTFNYNEQFF.

This clone showed up just once. This chain uses TRBV2 with TRBJ2-7; D not certain. V shed 3 bases and J shed 0 bases, with 12 bases lying between them. The germline gives CDR1 SNHLY, CDR2 FYNNEI. The CDR3 consists of 15 residues. Here the CDR3 DNA reads TGTGCCAGCAGTGATCACCTCATCGGCTCCTACGAGCAGTACTTC. Translated: CASSDHLIGSYEQYF.

The chain uses TRBV13 and TRBJ1-1; the D is unclear. The V and J ends lost 0 bases and 0 bases respectively, with 8 bases between them. Germline CDR1 PRHDT, CDR2 FYEKMQ (reference sequence). This CDR3 region has 15 residues. The CDR3 reads CASSLGRGLNTEAFF. In DNA form, the CDR3 reads TGTGCCAGCAGCTTAGGCCGGGGTTTGAACACTGAAGCTTTCTTT.

Concerning this clone itself: This CDR3 is also generated by other DNA sequences in the sample. The V call is TRBV7-9, the J call TRBJ2-5, with 9 bases matching TRBD1. The CDR3 has 14 amino acids. The germline V gene has CDR1 SEHNR and CDR2 FQNEAQ (reference sequence). V was clipped by 4 bases and J by 5 bases; unmatched bases: 5. The CDR3 DNA sequence: TGTGCCAGCAGCTCAACAGGGGGCGAGGAGACCCAGTACTTC. It specifies CASSSTGGEETQYF.

This clone was counted once. The chain couples TRBV28 to TRBJ1-1; D call uncertain. Germline V CDR1 and CDR2: MDHEN, SYDVKM. This CDR3 comprises 12 residues. Trimming took 6 bases from V and 10 from J, leaving 15 bases between them. The CDR3 nucleotides are TGTGCCAGCAGCCCTCGATTAGTTGGAGCTTTCTTT. It is translated as CASSPRLVGAFF.

This chain uses TRBV6-4 with TRBJ2-2; 9 positions agree with TRBD2. Per germline, CDR1 MRHNA and CDR2 SNTAGT. With 7 bases clipped from V and 6 bases from J, the junction kept 3 bases outside the gene matches. This CDR3 has 13 residues. The CDR3 DNA is TGTGCCAGCATCAGACTAGCGGCCGGGGAGCTGTTTTTT. Amino acid sequence: CASIRLAAGELFF.

The J gene is TRBJ2-7, the V gene TRBV7-8; no clear D. Germline V gene sequence: CDR1 SGHVS, CDR2 FQNEAQ. Trimming stripped 5 bases from V and 3 bases from J, with 11 bases between. The CDR3 consists of 13 residues. CDR3 residues: CASSPHRNYEQYF. CDR3 DNA: TGTGCCAGCAGCCCGCATCGAAACTACGAGCAGTACTTC.

With regard to this clone: Other DNA sequences in this specimen translate into the identical CDR3. V usage is TRBV11-2 and J usage is TRBJ2-7, with D unresolved. CDR1 is SGHAT, CDR2 FQNNGV, per germline. This CDR3 is 13 amino acids long. Trimming pared 1 base from V and 2 bases from J, leaving 6 bases between. In nucleotides, the CDR3 is TGTGCCAGCAGCTTAGGCGTTACCTACGAGCAGTACTTC. As protein: CASSLGVTYEQYF.

The gene calls are TRBV18 and TRBJ2-3; TRBD2 aligns across 8 bases. The junction had 6 bases not matched to a gene; V was cut back by 8 bases and J by 2 bases. Germline CDR1 and CDR2: KGHSH and LQKENI. The CDR3 totals 14 residues. CDR3 region: CASASGSPTDTQYF. The CDR3, as DNA: TGTGCCAGCGCAAGCGGGAGTCCCACAGATACGCAGTATTTT.

The V call is TRBV27, the J call TRBJ1-5; TRBD1 agrees at 7 bases. Germline V gives CDR1 MNHEY, CDR2 SMNVEV (reference sequence). The V segment lost 2 bases and the J segment 7 bases; nucleotides outside the gene matches: 5. CDR3 length: 14 amino acids. This CDR3 is CASSLGNRGQPQHF. The DNA for the CDR3 is TGTGCCAGCAGTTTAGGGAACAGGGGCCAGCCCCAGCATTTT.

The rearrangement uses TRBV21-1 and TRBJ1-5; the table's D call, TRBD1, has no DNA check behind it. TRBV21-1 represents a pseudogene. The CDR3 totals 16 residues. CDR3 nucleotide sequence: TGTGCCAGCAGCATTCCGGGACAGGGAGGAGGTCAGCCCCAGCATTTT. It specifies CASSIPGQGGGQPQHF.

The J gene is TRBJ1-3, the V gene TRBV4-3, with D uncertain. The CDR3 is 16 amino acids. V lost 0 bases to trimming and J lost 1 base, with 10 bases between them. Germline CDR1 LGHNA, CDR2 YSLEER. The CDR3 region is CASSQEFAGSGNTIYF. As DNA, the CDR3 is TGCGCCAGCAGCCAAGAGTTCGCGGGGTCTGGAAACACCATATATTTT.

The chain employs TRBV27 and TRBJ1-1; 7 nucleotides align to TRBD1. The V and J ends lost 4 bases and 1 base, in that order; junction bases with no gene match: 9. CDR3 length: 16 residues. The germline gives CDR1 MNHEY, CDR2 SMNVEV (reference sequence). CDR3 protein: CASSSLTDRRNTEAFF. The CDR3 DNA reads as TGTGCCAGCAGTTCCCTCACGGACAGGAGGAACACTGAAGCTTTCTTT.

This sequence joins TRBV27 and TRBJ2-5, with TRBD2 matching 14 bases. Germline lookup yields CDR1 MNHEY and CDR2 SMNVEV (reference sequence). The trim removed 5 bases at V and 1 base at J, leaving 6 bases unmatched. This CDR3 comprises 17 residues. CDR3 residues: CASSVGLAGGLQETQYF. In DNA form, the CDR3 reads TGTGCCAGCAGTGTAGGACTAGCGGGGGGCCTCCAAGAGACCCAGTACTTC.

J is TRBJ2-1 and V is TRBV5-1, with D perhaps matching TRBD1 or TRBD2 (5 bases each). The V end was cut by 4 bases, the J end by 5 bases, with 22 bases between. The CDR3 sequence is 17 residues long. Germline CDR1 and CDR2: SGHRS and YFSETQ. The CDR3: CASSPYRDPRPDNEQFF. For the CDR3, the DNA is TGCGCCAGCAGCCCGTACCGGGACCCCAGACCAGACAATGAGCAGTTCTTC.

This rearrangement joins TRBV4-3 to TRBJ2-1; TRBD1 might be the D (5 bases). With 0 bases removed from V and 2 bases from J, the gap between germline ends came to 11 bases. The length of the CDR3 is 16 residues. CDR1 and CDR2 from the germline V gene are LGHNA and YSLEER. CDR3 DNA: TGCGCCAGCAGCCAAGATGGGGCGGTGGCCTACAATGAGCAGTTCTTC. It codes for CASSQDGAVAYNEQFF.

This chain joins TRBV29-1 and TRBJ1-2; 11 bases map to TRBD1. Germline V gives CDR1 SQVTM, CDR2 ANQGSEA. The CDR3 length is 14 residues. With V trimmed by 4 bases and J by 5 bases, 6 bases remained unmatched. CDR3: CSVGGQGARYGYTF. CDR3 in DNA: TGCAGCGTTGGAGGACAGGGGGCTAGATATGGCTACACCTTC.

The chain couples TRBV14 to TRBJ2-6; a possible D gene is TRBD1 (6 bases). This CDR3 has 16 amino acids. V shed 2 bases and J shed 2 bases, with 10 bases lying between them. CDR1 and CDR2 from the germline V gene are SGHDN and FVKESK. CDR3 residues: CASSQTGNAGANVLTF. CDR3 DNA: TGTGCCAGCAGCCAAACAGGGAACGCTGGGGCCAACGTCCTGACTTTC.

The gene calls are TRBV28 and TRBJ1-2, with 8 bases fitting TRBD1. CDR1 and CDR2 from the germline V gene are MDHEN and SYDVKM. The CDR3 consists of 15 residues. V trimming: 6 bases; J trimming: 7 bases; junction bases outside the gene matches: 13. In DNA, the CDR3 is TGTGCCAGCAGACCCGTAGTACAGGGGGTTTCTGGCTACACCTTC. Translation gives CASRPVVQGVSGYTF.

V is TRBV4-1 and J is TRBJ2-5; D is unresolved. The CDR3 covers 13 residues. Germline V gene sequence: CDR1 MGHRA, CDR2 YSYEKL. The germline V and J ends were trimmed by 1 base and 2 bases, with 5 bases remaining between them. The CDR3: CASSQAEQETQYF. CDR3 sequence (DNA): TGCGCCAGCAGCCAAGCCGAGCAAGAGACCCAGTACTTC.

This chain connects TRBV5-1 to TRBJ2-3, with D perhaps assigned TRBD1 or TRBD2 (5 bases each). Germline CDR1 and CDR2: SGHRS and YFSETQ. CDR3 size: 19 residues. V was shortened by 1 base and J by 3 bases, with 24 bases between the two germline ends. CDR3 bases: TGCGCCAGCAGCTTGTACCCCGCCGGGGCCCGGTCCCTGACAGATACGCAGTATTTT. It translates to CASSLYPAGARSLTDTQYF. Looking up the rest from reference TRBV5-1 and TRBJ2-3 gives the full variable domain: KAGVTQTPRYLIKTRGQQVTLSCSPISGHRSVSWYQQTPGQGLQFLFEYFSETQRNKGNFPGRFSGRQFSNSRSEMNVSTLELGDSALYLCASSLYPAGARSLTDTQYFGPGTRLTVL.